This TCR beta chain was observed in a study of cytomegalovirus exposure and HLA in healthy donors. Study findings and constraints: Listed as cytomegalovirus-associated were 150 or so TCR beta chains. Association with HLA alleles at 0.05 false discovery rate was found for around 15,000 TCR beta sequences in a later analysis. Most likely, a cluster of highly shared sequence variants arose as a sequencing artifact. Later analysis reportedly placed an Asian-associated ancestry cluster below the roughly 640-donor mean in N-insertions.

The PCR made use of 60 Vbeta and 13 Jbeta primers. Sequenced by immunoSEQ multiplex PCR; TCRdb stores in-frame clones only, minus some. Recorded here are approximately 38,000 clones; the top ten clones represent roughly 1.3%. A remark on this clone: Its antigen is still unknown. Germline is not matched at one junction end, which may reflect a read error.

The source is a man aged 30 to 45 in good health and CMV-seronegative. The sample taken for sequencing was PBMCs.

Written as DNA, the CDR3 is TGTGCCAGCTCACCACGGAGCGGGATGAATACTGAAGCTTTCTTT. Encoded protein: CASSPRSGMNTEAFF. V and J are TRBV18 and TRBJ1-1; no clear D. The CDR3 loop spans 15 amino acids. Germline lookup yields CDR1 KGHSH and CDR2 LQKENI.